This T cell receptor beta chain was sequenced in a study of early T cells in non-severe SARS-CoV-2 infection. As for the study in general: Sequenced bulk RNA came from whole blood that was unsorted, and chains were unpaired. Findings of the study overall: Anti-spike CD8 specificities were favored by VDJdb matching, whose results missed private and CD4 specificities.

The ends were cut back, 3 bases at V and 10 bases at J, with 8 bases in the middle. The germline V gene has CDR1 SGHRS and CDR2 YFSETQ. This CDR3 region has 12 residues. TCRdb fed the 5' RACE reads into MiXCR, producing one record per CDR3 protein. This table holds around 55,000 distinct CDR3 sequences, around 12% found once. Turning to this clonotype: Antigen unknown.

The TCR was taken from an adult who was a healthcare worker with PCR-confirmed SARS-CoV-2 infection or an uninfected control (not recorded which). V usage is TRBV5-1 and J usage is TRBJ1-6, with D unresolved. What was sequenced was whole blood. The CDR3 loop is CASSSDGSPLHF. CDR3 in DNA: TGCGCCAGCAGCTCGGACGGATCACCCCTCCACTTT.